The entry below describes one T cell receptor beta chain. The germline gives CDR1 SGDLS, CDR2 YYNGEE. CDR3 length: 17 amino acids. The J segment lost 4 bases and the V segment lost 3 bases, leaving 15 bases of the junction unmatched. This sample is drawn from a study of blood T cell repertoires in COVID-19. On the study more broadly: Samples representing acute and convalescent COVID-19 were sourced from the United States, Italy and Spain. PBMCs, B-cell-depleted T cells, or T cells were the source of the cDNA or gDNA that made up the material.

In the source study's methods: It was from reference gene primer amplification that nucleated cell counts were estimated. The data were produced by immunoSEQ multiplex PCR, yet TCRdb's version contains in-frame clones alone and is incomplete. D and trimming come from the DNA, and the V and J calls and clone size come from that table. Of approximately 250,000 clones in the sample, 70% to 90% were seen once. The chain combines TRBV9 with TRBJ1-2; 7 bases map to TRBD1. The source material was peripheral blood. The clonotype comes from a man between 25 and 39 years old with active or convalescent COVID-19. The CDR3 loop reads CASSALLDRAMGYGYTF. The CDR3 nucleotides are TGTGCCAGCAGCGCCCTACTTGACAGGGCTATGGGCTATGGCTACACCTTC.